This T cell receptor beta chain was captured in a study of shared clonotypes between healthy human individuals. Study-wide context: The study drew on a couple of women and a few men aged 18 to 49 as donors.

Concerning this clone: What it recognizes is unknown.

Germline V gene lookup returns CDR1 MDHEN and CDR2 SYDVKM. Trimming at V came to 5 bases and at J to 3 bases, leaving 15 bases not matched to a gene. The CDR3 extends over 18 amino acids. The study, taken as a whole, reports: Apart from blood, nothing was sampled; tissue repertoires likely differ. The expectation was that sequencing depth would affect clonotype sharing among donors.

Recent vaccinations or acute infections were absent in the healthy HIV-negative adult donors. TCRdb keeps only in-frame clones here, not all; method: immunoSEQ multiplex PCR. The sample gives 470,000 or so clones, 70% to 85% of which show up once; about 12% is in the top ten. This sequence originates from a woman aged 40 to 50 in good health. Some clones in this sample may be carry-over from other donors' samples. The sample was PBMCs. The chain combines TRBV28 with TRBJ1-3, with 8 bases fitting TRBD1. Here the CDR3 reads CASSLPPGQGASGNTIYF. The DNA of the CDR3 is TGTGCCAGCAGTCTCCCGCCGGGGCAGGGGGCTAGTGGAAACACCATATATTTT.